A selection of T cell receptor beta chains follows, all from one sample in a study of vaccination and CD4 T cells after COVID-19. Antigen specificity for these receptors is unknown. TCRdb ran MiXCR on the PCR reads and lists one entry per CDR3 protein. The repertoire has nearly 7,500 distinct CDR3 sequences, 53% of them found once; the top ten carry 15% to 20%. Material: CD4+ T cells from blood, cultured in vitro. The receptors were sampled from a human donor in good health. The CDR3 runs from the conserved cysteine through the conserved F or W. A D gene is named only where the DNA matches it firmly. Not every row has a clone size; where given, it reads once, few, many or a size class.

CDR3 protein,CDR3 DNA,D gene,V gene,J gene,clone size
CASSQYQETQYF,TGTGCCAGCAGCCAATACCAAGAGACCCAGTACTTC,-,TRBV7-2,TRBJ2-5,-
CASSQGPGVTRDTQYF,TGTGCCAGCAGCCAAGGGCCAGGGGTAACCAGAGATACGCAGTATTTT,-,TRBV7-2,TRBJ2-3,-
CSATDAYNEQFF,TGCAGTGCTACAGACGCCTACAATGAGCAGTTCTTC,-,TRBV20-1,TRBJ2-1,-
CASSQSTGEDGYTF,TGTGCCAGCAGCCAATCGACAGGGGAGGATGGCTACACCTTC,TRBD1,TRBV5-4,TRBJ1-2,-
CASSTLLAGEGTGELFF,TGTGCCAGTAGTACCCTACTAGCGGGAGAGGGCACCGGGGAGCTGTTTTTT,TRBD2,TRBV19,TRBJ2-2,-
CASSKTGTGSHTGELFF,TGTGCCAGCAGTAAAACCGGGACAGGGAGTCACACCGGGGAGCTGTTTTTT,TRBD1,TRBV7-2,TRBJ2-2,few
CASSLRGRNSPLHF,TGTGCCAGCAGTTTAAGGGGCCGGAATTCACCCCTCCACTTT,-,TRBV27,TRBJ1-6,-
CSAKLAGGLETQYF,TGCAGTGCCAAACTAGCGGGAGGGCTCGAGACCCAGTACTTC,TRBD2,TRBV20-1,TRBJ2-5,-
CSARVSRTGTDTQYF,TGCAGTGCTAGAGTCTCCCGGACAGGGACAGATACGCAGTATTTT,TRBD1,TRBV20-1,TRBJ2-3,-
CASRSEAVGPIHEQYF,TGTGCCAGCAGATCAGAAGCGGTTGGGCCGATCCACGAGCAGTACTTC,-,TRBV6-1,TRBJ2-7,once
CATTRALSGNTIYF,TGTGCCACCACCCGGGCCCTATCTGGAAACACCATATATTTT,-,TRBV15,TRBJ1-3,-
CASRQQGEADTQYF,TGTGCCAGTAGACAACAGGGGGAAGCAGATACGCAGTATTTT,TRBD1,TRBV19,TRBJ2-3,-
CASSNAGNTGELFF,TGTGCCAGCAGTAACGCGGGGAACACCGGGGAGCTGTTTTTT,-,TRBV6-2/TRBV6-3,TRBJ2-2,-
CASSGGTVDNYGYTF,TGTGCCAGCAGTGGCGGGACAGTCGATAACTATGGCTACACCTTC,TRBD1,TRBV6-1,TRBJ1-2,-
CASNRGGDDQPQHF,TGTGCCAGTAACAGGGGAGGGGACGATCAGCCCCAGCATTTT,TRBD1,TRBV19,TRBJ1-5,-
CASSLELRDILITSGNTIYF,TGTGCCAGCAGCTTAGAGTTAAGGGACATTCTGATTACCTCTGGAAACACCATATATTTT,-,TRBV7-8,TRBJ1-3,-
CASSLRLRGETQYF,TGTGCCAGCAGCCTCCGCCTCCGGGGGGAGACCCAGTACTTC,-,TRBV5-4,TRBJ2-5,-
CISVSEAAKPGLAAAYEQYF,-,-,TRBV7-5,TRBJ2-7,-
CSAPYRGRQYF,TGCAGTGCTCCCTACAGGGGGCGGCAGTACTTC,TRBD1,TRBV20-1,TRBJ2-7,few
CSARKTGLYGYTF,TGCAGTGCTAGAAAAACCGGGCTCTATGGCTACACCTTC,-,TRBV20-1,TRBJ1-2,once
CASSPPKGDVYEQYF,TGTGCCAGTAGCCCACCCAAGGGGGACGTGTACGAGCAGTACTTC,-,TRBV19,TRBJ2-7,-
CASSLRDRGPYYEQYF,TGTGCCAGCAGCCTGCGAGACAGGGGGCCTTACTACGAGCAGTACTTC,TRBD1,TRBV6-2/TRBV6-3,TRBJ2-7,few
CSATRLENNQPQHF,TGCAGTGCTACCAGACTGGAAAACAATCAGCCCCAGCATTTT,-,TRBV20-1,TRBJ1-5,few
CSASSQRGLLDTQYF,TGCAGTGCTAGTAGCCAGCGGGGGCTTCTGGATACGCAGTATTTT,TRBD2,TRBV20-1,TRBJ2-3,-
CASSLGSAGGPLVNTDTQYF,TGTGCCAGCAGTTTAGGTTCCGCGGGGGGGCCCCTTGTTAACACAGATACGCAGTATTTT,TRBD2,TRBV12-3/TRBV12-4,TRBJ2-3,once
CSATPSENEKLFF,TGCAGTGCTACGCCCTCGGAGAATGAAAAACTGTTTTTT,-,TRBV20-1,TRBJ1-4,-
CASSLSAGSTDTQYF,TGCGCCAGCAGCCTATCAGCGGGAAGCACAGATACGCAGTATTTT,TRBD2,TRBV4-1,TRBJ2-3,-
CASENRGTSDTQYF,TGTGCCAGCGAGAACAGGGGGACTTCGGATACGCAGTATTTT,TRBD1,TRBV19,TRBJ2-3,-
CASSPKGSYNEQFF,TGTGCCAGCAGCCCCAAGGGGTCCTACAATGAGCAGTTCTTC,-,TRBV7-9,TRBJ2-1,-
CSARVRRGPGEAFF,TGCAGTGCTAGAGTCCGCAGGGGGCCGGGTGAAGCTTTCTTT,TRBD1,TRBV20-1,TRBJ1-1,-
CASTQGGEAFF,TGTGCCAGCACCCAAGGGGGCGAAGCTTTCTTT,TRBD1,TRBV6-1,TRBJ1-1,few
CSASPGRNNYGYTF,TGCAGTGCTAGCCCAGGCAGAAATAACTATGGCTACACCTTC,-,TRBV20-1,TRBJ1-2,few
CASSFQGGNTIYF,TGTGCCAGCAGTTTTCAGGGGGGAAACACCATATATTTT,-,TRBV7-8,TRBJ1-3,-
CASSLAASGPYEQYF,TGTGCCAGCAGCTTAGCGGCGTCAGGTCCCTACGAGCAGTACTTC,-,TRBV7-6,TRBJ2-7,-
CASSQDRANTEAFF,TGTGCCAGCAGTCAAGACAGGGCTAACACTGAAGCTTTCTTT,TRBD1,TRBV25-1,TRBJ1-1,-
CASSHTSGYYNEQFF,TGTGCCAGCAGCCATACTAGCGGTTATTACAATGAGCAGTTCTTC,TRBD2,TRBV6-4,TRBJ2-1,-
CASSQDRDSGANVLTF,TGTGCCAGCAGCCAGGACAGAGACTCTGGGGCCAACGTCCTGACTTTC,-,TRBV14,TRBJ2-6,-
CASSSLLGTDVSSTQYF,TGTGCCAGTAGTTCCCTCTTGGGGACGGACGTTAGTAGTACGCAGTATTTT,-,TRBV19,TRBJ2-3,-
CASSLAWVRESGYTF,TGTGCCAGCAGCTTGGCCTGGGTCAGGGAGAGTGGCTACACCTTC,-,TRBV5-5,TRBJ1-2,-
CASSLRVGGGEAFF,TGTGCCAGCAGCTTACGGGTAGGGGGGGGAGAAGCTTTCTTT,-,TRBV7-8,TRBJ1-1,hyperexpanded
CSARARSNSNQPQHF,TGCAGTGCTAGAGCCAGGAGTAATAGCAATCAGCCCCAGCATTTT,-,TRBV20-1,TRBJ1-5,few
CASSLGLAGIRSYNEQFF,TGTGCCAGCAGTTTGGGACTAGCGGGAATACGGTCCTACAATGAGCAGTTCTTC,TRBD2,TRBV27,TRBJ2-1,few
CATSRGQLYEQYF,TGTGCCACCAGCAGAGGGCAGCTCTACGAGCAGTACTTC,-,TRBV15,TRBJ2-7,medium-sized
CASKYTTGLNTEAFF,TGTGCCAGTAAGTATACGACAGGGCTGAACACTGAAGCTTTCTTT,TRBD1,TRBV19,TRBJ1-1,-
CSAQGARALSTDTQYF,TGCAGTGCTCAAGGGGCGAGAGCCTTGAGCACAGATACGCAGTATTTT,-,TRBV20-1,TRBJ2-3,-
CASSYRGQPEAFF,TGTGCCAGCAGTTACCGGGGACAGCCTGAAGCTTTCTTT,TRBD1,TRBV6-5,TRBJ1-1,-
CASSLGGQVGETQYF,TGTGCCAGCAGCTTAGGGGGACAGGTCGGAGAGACCCAGTACTTC,TRBD1,TRBV7-8,TRBJ2-5,few
CASSRTSGFEQYF,TGTGCCAGCAGCCGAACTTCAGGGTTCGAGCAGTACTTC,-,TRBV7-6,TRBJ2-7,-
CASSSNGVGTEAFF,TGTGCCAGCAGTTCAAACGGGGTTGGCACTGAAGCTTTCTTT,-,TRBV12-3/TRBV12-4,TRBJ1-1,few
CTSSQEFRRPPYEQYF,TGCACCAGCAGCCAAGAATTTCGGAGGCCGCCCTACGAGCAGTACTTC,-,TRBV1,TRBJ2-7,-